This T cell receptor (beta chain) is drawn from a study of shared clonotypes between healthy human individuals. V lost 3 bases and J 6 bases, leaving 4 bases between the germline ends. Germline V gene sequence: CDR1 LGHNT, CDR2 FRNRAP. This CDR3 is 11 amino acids long. Profiling relied on immunoSEQ multiplex PCR, and the TCRdb table lists in-frame clones only, not all of them. This sample carries a few million clones, around nine tenths of them seen once, and the ten largest clones take 0.11% to 0.15%. The count of this clone is one. Other DNA sequences in the same sample also yield this CDR3. This TCR came from a man between 18 and 35 years old in good health. V usage is TRBV12-5 and J usage is TRBJ2-3; D call uncertain. The sequenced sample was naive CD4+ T cells sorted from blood. Subset: CD45RA+ positively selected. The CDR3 loop reads CASGLVDTQYF. DNA for the CDR3: TGTGCTAGTGGTTTAGTTGATACGCAGTATTTT. Using reference TRBV12-5 and TRBJ2-3 for the parts outside the CDR3, the full variable domain is DARVTQTPRHKVTEMGQEVTMRCQPILGHNTVFWYRQTMMQGLELLAYFRNRAPLDDSGMPKDRFSAEMPDATLATLKIQPSEPRDSAVYFCASGLVDTQYFGPGTRLTVL.